This T cell receptor (beta chain) was captured by sequencing in a study of blood T cell repertoires in COVID-19. About the study: PBMCs, B-cell-depleted T cells, or T cells were the source of the cDNA or gDNA that made up the material.

This table comes from immunoSEQ multiplex PCR, and its TCRdb copy is limited to in-frame clones, with some not included. The data contain 250,000 to 350,000 clones, roughly nine tenths of them seen just once; the ten biggest clones take up 2% to 2.5%. The CDR3 length is 16 residues. Germline CDR1 LNHDA, CDR2 SQIVND (reference sequence). The V gene lost 5 bases and the J gene lost 0 bases, with 17 bases spanning the gap. The TCR originated in a woman in her fifties or sixties who had recovered from COVID-19. The chain uses TRBV19 and TRBJ2-7, with D possibly being TRBD2 (6 bases). The sequencing input was peripheral blood. As DNA, the CDR3 is TGTGCCAGTAGTGGGGGGAGCGGCCAGAGCTCCTACGAGCAGTACTTC. Amino acid sequence: CASSGGSGQSSYEQYF.